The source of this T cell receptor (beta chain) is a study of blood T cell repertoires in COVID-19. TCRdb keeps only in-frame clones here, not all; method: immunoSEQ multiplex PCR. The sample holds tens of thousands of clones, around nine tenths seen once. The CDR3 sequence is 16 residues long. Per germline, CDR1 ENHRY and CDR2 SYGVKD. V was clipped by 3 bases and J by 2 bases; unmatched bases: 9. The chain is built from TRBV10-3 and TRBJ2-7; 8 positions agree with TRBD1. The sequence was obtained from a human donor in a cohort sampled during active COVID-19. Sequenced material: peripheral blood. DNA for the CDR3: TGTGCCATCAGTGATAGCCGACAGGGGCTGCCCTACGAGCAGTACTTC. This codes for CAISDSRQGLPYEQYF.